The rows below give T cell receptor beta chains drawn from one sample of a study of siplizumab effects on memory and regulatory T cells. Generated by immunoSEQ multiplex PCR, the TCRdb table keeps only in-frame clones and is missing some. The table includes roughly 110,000 clones, 90% to 95% detected once. The sequenced material came from non-Treg CD4+ T cells sorted from blood. The source is a human donor in good health. Each CDR3 is given with its conserved first and last residue.

CDR3	V
CASSVERAGSSYNSPLHF	TRBV9
CASSYRQASYEQYF	TRBV6-5
CASSLEGGSNQPQHF	TRBV5-1
CASSLRGPGSAF	TRBV7-9
CASSRGGGVDTQYF	TRBV2
CASSKTDYSNQPQHF	TRBV19
CASSSGTGVGYTF	TRBV11-3
CASSSSDRATSEAFF	TRBV7-9
CASSLERGGQYEQFF	TRBV5-4
CASSLEGGVTGELFF	TRBV5-1
CASSTGSFGQETQYF	TRBV7-9
CAISLQEGPSYEQYF	TRBV10-3
CASTRTGSSYEQYF	TRBV6-5
CASSLLAGGQETQYF	TRBV5-1
CASSRLGGGTDTQYF	TRBV5-1
CASSAPGGRETQYF	TRBV5-5
CASSQVAGQGGEQYF	TRBV23-1
CASSARGTPNTEAFF	TRBV7-6
CAISLAGTPGEQYF	TRBV10-3
CASSIQRGAITGELFF	TRBV19
CASSLRTGNCNQPQHF	TRBV21-1
CASSPTRGGTDTQYF	TRBV7-9
CASSPTTRPGTGDTDTQYF	TRBV7-3
CASSIQGGIYNSPLHF	TRBV5-5
CAILNEKLFF	TRBV5-7
CASSLLAGNIDNSPLHF	TRBV7-2
CASSSTGGSFGYTF	TRBV27
CASSLLGPYNEQFF	TRBV19
CSCIRESYGYTF	TRBV29-1
CASSLQTRRETQYF	TRBV28
CASSQVPTVNTEAFF	TRBV4-3
CASSLGPDDPVGELFF	TRBV5-1
CATSSGLAGSHEQYF	TRBV15
CASSFNQGSVNTEAFF	TRBV5-1
CASSPRPGQDNSPLHF	TRBV7-6
CASSLEGRPPVYGYTF	TRBV7-9
CASTIPDRINEKLFF	TRBV6-1
CASSPRTGSSSGGANVLTF	TRBV7-2
CASSPRGSSYNEQFF	TRBV11-1
CASSLALVRGHDNEQFF	TRBV5-1
CATSRDLVGIREEDEQYF	TRBV15
CASSLPLWTVGEETQYF	TRBV7-2
CASSLGDRVSNQPQHF	TRBV11-2
CASSYLRAYTEAFF	TRBV6-6
CASSLDGVEGQPQHF	TRBV5-1
CASSQGDIGRGETQYF	TRBV4-1
CASSQTPGSTQNEQFF	TRBV14
CASSVHRDQPQHF	TRBV6-1
CASSRGQGNYGYTF	TRBV4-1
CASSRTGANTGELFF	TRBV5-4
CASSVGRVDNEQFF	TRBV2
CSVDGQGYGYTF	TRBV29-1
CASSTSLGGIINKQYF	TRBV19
CASRSFDRAIAKNIQYF	TRBV19